The 9 T cell receptor beta chains below were found in one sample sequenced in a study of cytotoxic CD8 clonotypes in ibrutinib-treated CLL. Data came from immunoSEQ multiplex PCR; TCRdb stores just in-frame clones and leaves some out. Here the sample spans about 300,000 clones, 60% to 80% being singletons. Sequences were derived from PBMCs, sampled at disease progression, from a patient treated with ibrutinib. These receptors originate from a human donor with chronic lymphocytic leukemia.

The rearrangement joins TRBV19 to TRBJ2-7, with D possibly being TRBD2 (6 bases). V shed 4 bases and J shed 4 bases, with 11 bases lying between them. Germline V gives CDR1 LNHDA, CDR2 SQIVND (reference sequence). The CDR3 runs to 13 residues. CDR3 residues: CASSSWEAYEQYF. The CDR3 DNA reads as TGTGCCAGTAGTAGCTGGGAGGCGTACGAGCAGTACTTC. The variable domain in full, completed from reference TRBV19 and TRBJ2-7, reads DGGITQSPKYLFRKEGQNVTLSCEQNLNHDAMYWYRQDPGQGLRLIYYSQIVNDFQKGDIAEGYSVSREKKESFPLTVTSAQKNPTAFYLCASSSWEAYEQYFGPGTRLTVT.

The chain couples TRBV29-1 to TRBJ2-5; TRBD2 aligns across 8 bases. Trimming at V came to 4 bases and at J to 1 base, leaving 11 bases not matched to a gene. This CDR3 is built from 16 residues. Per the germline V gene, CDR1 is SQVTM and CDR2 is ANQGSEA. CDR3 in amino acids: CSVGPLLGRAQETQYF. The CDR3 nucleotides are TGCAGCGTTGGGCCCCTACTCGGGAGGGCCCAAGAGACCCAGTACTTC.

This chain connects TRBV7-8 to TRBJ2-7, with 8 bases identical to TRBD2. Germline V CDR1 and CDR2: SGHVS, FQNEAQ. The ends lost 5 bases at V and 2 bases at J; junction bases unmatched: 5. The CDR3 length is 14 residues. The CDR3 spells CASSLREGAYEQYF. In DNA form, the CDR3 reads TGTGCCAGCAGCCTCCGGGAGGGGGCCTACGAGCAGTACTTC. Drawing the rest from reference TRBV7-8 and TRBJ2-7, the complete variable domain is GAGVSQSPRYKVAKRGQDVALRCDPISGHVSLFWYQQALGQGPEFLTYFQNEAQLDKSGLPSDRFFAERPEGSVSTLKIQRTQQEDSAVYLCASSLREGAYEQYFGPGTRLTVT.

The genes are TRBV7-9 and TRBJ2-7; 11 bases align to TRBD1. The germline V gene has CDR1 SEHNR and CDR2 FQNEAQ (reference sequence). This CDR3 is built from 15 residues. J was trimmed by 6 bases and V by 5 bases; bases with no gene match: 9. The CDR3 DNA sequence: TGTGCCAGCAGCCGGGTGAGGGACAGGGGGATCGAGCAGTACTTC. This codes for CASSRVRDRGIEQYF.

There are a few counts of this clone. This sequence joins TRBV5-1 and TRBJ1-3; a weak D match, TRBD1 (5 bases). This CDR3 region has 16 residues. Germline V gene data show CDR1 as SGHRS and CDR2 as YFSETQ. V shed 4 bases and J shed 2 bases, with 16 bases lying between them. The DNA of the CDR3 is TGCGCCAGCAGCCCAAGCGCCGGGGACCCTGGAAACACCATATATTTT. Translated: CASSPSAGDPGNTIYF.

The DNA for the CDR3 is TGTGCCAGCAGCTACCAGCCCGCTCCCCCGAATGAGCAGTTCTTC. Protein sequence: CASSYQPAPPNEQFF. The rearrangement joins TRBV7-2 to TRBJ2-1; D call uncertain. The CDR3 has 15 residues. The V end lost 4 bases, the J end lost 7 bases, and 17 bases lay between the germline ends. Germline V gene sequence: CDR1 SGHTA, CDR2 FQGNSA.

V is TRBV4-1 and J is TRBJ1-1; 12 nucleotides line up with TRBD1. Germline V gives CDR1 MGHRA, CDR2 YSYEKL. This CDR3 is built from 17 residues. Trimming at V came to 0 bases and at J to 5 bases, leaving 7 bases not matched to a gene. The CDR3 here is CASSQDWRDRGPTEAFF. CDR3 coding DNA: TGCGCCAGCAGCCAAGATTGGCGGGACAGGGGGCCTACTGAAGCTTTCTTT.

V and J are TRBV7-2 and TRBJ2-7; D gene ambiguous. The CDR3 spans 14 residues. Germline CDR1 and CDR2: SGHTA and FQGNSA. V was shortened by 0 bases and J by 2 bases, with 8 bases between the two germline ends. The CDR3 reads CASSLAHGPYEQYF. CDR3 bases: TGTGCCAGCAGCTTAGCGCACGGTCCCTACGAGCAGTACTTC.

The V and J genes are TRBV4-3 and TRBJ2-1, with 8 bases lining up with TRBD2. With 1 base clipped from V and 8 bases from J, the junction kept 10 bases outside the gene matches. CDR3 size: 16 residues. Germline CDR1 is LGHNA and CDR2 is YSLEER. The CDR3 DNA reads TGCGCCAGCAGCCAAGCGGGTGCGGGAGGCTTCTATGAGCAGTTCTTC. Translation gives CASSQAGAGGFYEQFF.